This T cell receptor beta chain was retrieved from a study of T cell repertoires in cytomegalovirus infection. Looking at the study overall: Indications of both CMV infection and matching HLA type were provided by public TCR beta signatures.

The germline CDR1 and CDR2 sequences are SGHTA and FQGNSA. CDR3 length: 14 residues. V lost 4 bases and J 10 bases, leaving 14 bases between the germline ends. This clonotype showed up many times. What it binds is unknown. TCRdb processed the reads anew with MiXCR; each CDR3 protein has one entry. The table lists more than 300,000 distinct CDR3 sequences, about a third of them singletons, with roughly 13% in the top ten. Material: cultured PBMCs, obtained from culture after CMV antigen stimulation. The rearrangement links TRBV7-2 to TRBJ1-6, with D unclear. This clonotype originated in a human donor in good health (CMV status not recorded). Some clones in this sample may be carry-over from other donors' samples. DNA for the CDR3: TGTGCCAGCAGCTCCGCGCGTGGGAAATCACCCCTCCACTTT. Its translation: CASSSARGKSPLHF.